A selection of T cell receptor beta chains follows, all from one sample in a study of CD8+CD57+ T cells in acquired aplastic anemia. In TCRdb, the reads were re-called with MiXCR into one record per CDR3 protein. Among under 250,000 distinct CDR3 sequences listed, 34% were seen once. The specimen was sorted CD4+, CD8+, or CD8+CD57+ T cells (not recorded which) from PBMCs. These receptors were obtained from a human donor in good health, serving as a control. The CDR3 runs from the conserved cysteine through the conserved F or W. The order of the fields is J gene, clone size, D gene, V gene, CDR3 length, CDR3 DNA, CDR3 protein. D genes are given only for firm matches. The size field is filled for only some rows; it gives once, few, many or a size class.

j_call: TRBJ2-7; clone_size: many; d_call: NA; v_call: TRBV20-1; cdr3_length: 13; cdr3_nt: TGCAGTGCTAGCCGGGACTTCTCCTACGAGCAGTACTTC; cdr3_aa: CSASRDFSYEQYF
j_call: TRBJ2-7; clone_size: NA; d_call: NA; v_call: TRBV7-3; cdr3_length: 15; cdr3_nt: TGTGCCAGCAGCTTGGCGGGGGCGAGCTCCTACGAGCAGTACTTC; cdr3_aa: CASSLAGASSYEQYF
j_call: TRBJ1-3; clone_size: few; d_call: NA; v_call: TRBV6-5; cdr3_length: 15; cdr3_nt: TGTGCCAGCAGTTATAGCGGGGGGCCTGGAAACACCATATATTTT; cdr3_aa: CASSYSGGPGNTIYF
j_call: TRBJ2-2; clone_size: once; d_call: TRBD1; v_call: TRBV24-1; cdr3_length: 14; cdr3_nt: TGTGCCACCAGCCGGACAGGGGTGGACCGGGGAGCTGTTTTT; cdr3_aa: CATSRTGVDRGAVF
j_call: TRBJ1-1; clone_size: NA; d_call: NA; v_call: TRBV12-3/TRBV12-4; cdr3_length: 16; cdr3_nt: TGTGCCAGCAGTTTGGGCACGAGGGCAGTAGACACTGAAGCTTTCTTT; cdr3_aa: CASSLGTRAVDTEAFF
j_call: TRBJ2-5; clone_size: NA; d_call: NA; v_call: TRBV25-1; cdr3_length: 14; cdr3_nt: TGTGCCAGCAGTCCCCGGCCGGGGGTGGAGACCCAGTACTTC; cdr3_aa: CASSPRPGVETQYF
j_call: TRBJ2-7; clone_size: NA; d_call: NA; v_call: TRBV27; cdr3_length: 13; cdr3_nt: TGTGCCAGCAGTTTAGGGACTCACTACGAGCAGTACTTC; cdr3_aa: CASSLGTHYEQYF
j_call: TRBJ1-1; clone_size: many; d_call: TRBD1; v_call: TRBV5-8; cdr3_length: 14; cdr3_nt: TGTGCCAGCACCCTGACAGGGATGAACACTGAAGCTTTCTTT; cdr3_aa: CASTLTGMNTEAFF
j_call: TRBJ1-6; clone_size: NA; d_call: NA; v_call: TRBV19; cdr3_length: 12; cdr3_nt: TGTGCCAGTAACTCAGTTTTGTCACCCCTCCACTTT; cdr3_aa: CASNSVLSPLHF
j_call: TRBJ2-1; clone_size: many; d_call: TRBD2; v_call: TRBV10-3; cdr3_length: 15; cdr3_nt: TGTGCCATCAGTGAGCGGGGGGGCCCTTGGAATGAGCAGTTCTTC; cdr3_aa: CAISERGGPWNEQFF
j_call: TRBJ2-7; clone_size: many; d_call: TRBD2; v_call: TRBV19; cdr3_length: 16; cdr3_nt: TGTGCCAGTAGTCCCGGACTAGCGGGAGCGTCCTACGAGCAGTACTTC; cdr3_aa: CASSPGLAGASYEQYF
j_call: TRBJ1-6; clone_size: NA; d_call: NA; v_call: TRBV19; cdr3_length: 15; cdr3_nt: TGTGCCAGTACTATTTCTAGCGGGGCGACTTCACCCCTCCACTTT; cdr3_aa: CASTISSGATSPLHF
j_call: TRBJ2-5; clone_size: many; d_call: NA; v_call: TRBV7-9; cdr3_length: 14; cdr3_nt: TGTGCCAGCAGCTTCCGGGACACAGCAGAGACCCAGTACTTC; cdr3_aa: CASSFRDTAETQYF
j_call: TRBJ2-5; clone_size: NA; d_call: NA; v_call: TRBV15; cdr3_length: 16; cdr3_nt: TGTGCCACCAGCAGTGAAGACCCCGGGGACCTCACGGCCCAGTACTTC; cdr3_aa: CATSSEDPGDLTAQYF
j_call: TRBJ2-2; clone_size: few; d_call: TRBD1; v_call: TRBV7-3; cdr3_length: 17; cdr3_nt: TGTGCCAGCAGCTTAACACAGGGGGCCCGTGGCACCGGGGAGCTGTTTTTT; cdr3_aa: CASSLTQGARGTGELFF
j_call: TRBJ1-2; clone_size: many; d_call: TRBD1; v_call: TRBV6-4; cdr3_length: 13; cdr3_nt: TGTGCCAGCAGTGCCACAGGGGGAATCGGCTACACCTTC; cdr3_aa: CASSATGGIGYTF
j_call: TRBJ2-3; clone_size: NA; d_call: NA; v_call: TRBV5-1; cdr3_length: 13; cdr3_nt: TGCGCCAGCAGACTTGGCGTAACAGATACGCAGTATTTT; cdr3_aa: CASRLGVTDTQYF
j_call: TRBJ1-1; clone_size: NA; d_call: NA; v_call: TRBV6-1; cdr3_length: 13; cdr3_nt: TGTGCCAGCAGTGAAAATCAGGCCCTCGGAGCTTTCTTT; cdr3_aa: CASSENQALGAFF
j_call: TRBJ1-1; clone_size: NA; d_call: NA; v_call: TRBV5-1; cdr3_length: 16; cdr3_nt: TGCGCCAGCAGCTTGTTGGGGGGCTCCATGAACACTGAAGCTTTCTTT; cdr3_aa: CASSLLGGSMNTEAFF
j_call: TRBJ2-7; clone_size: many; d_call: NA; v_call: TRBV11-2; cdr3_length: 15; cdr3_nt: TGTGCCAGCAGCTTAGATATACAGTCATCCTACGAGCAGTACTTC; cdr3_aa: CASSLDIQSSYEQYF
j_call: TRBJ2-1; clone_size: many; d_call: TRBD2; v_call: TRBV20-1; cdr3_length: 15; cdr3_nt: TGCAGTGCTAAGAAGGTAGCGGGAACCTACAATGAGCAGTTCTTC; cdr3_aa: CSAKKVAGTYNEQFF
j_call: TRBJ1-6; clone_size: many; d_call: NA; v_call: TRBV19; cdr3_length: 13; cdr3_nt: TGTGCCAGTAGTATAGGAGGGGATTCACCCCTCCACTTT; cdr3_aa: CASSIGGDSPLHF
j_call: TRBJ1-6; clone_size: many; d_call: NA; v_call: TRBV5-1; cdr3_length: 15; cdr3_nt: TGCGCCAGCAGCTTGAGTGAGCAGGTCGGATCACCCCTCCACTTT; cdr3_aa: CASSLSEQVGSPLHF
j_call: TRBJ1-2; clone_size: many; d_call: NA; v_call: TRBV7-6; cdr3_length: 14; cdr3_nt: TGTGCCAGCAGCTTAGAATGGAACACCTATGGCTACACCTTC; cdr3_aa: CASSLEWNTYGYTF
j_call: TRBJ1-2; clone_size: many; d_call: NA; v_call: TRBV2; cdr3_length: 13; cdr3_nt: TGTGCCAGCAGTGAAGGGCCTGTCTATGGCTACACCTTC; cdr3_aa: CASSEGPVYGYTF
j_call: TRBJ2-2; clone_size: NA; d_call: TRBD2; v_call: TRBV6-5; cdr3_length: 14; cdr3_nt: TGTGCCAGCAGTTTACAGCGGGGCACCGGGGAGCTGTTTTTT; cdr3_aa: CASSLQRGTGELFF
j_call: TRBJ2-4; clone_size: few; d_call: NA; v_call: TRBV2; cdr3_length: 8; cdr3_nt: TGTGCCAGCAGTGGACAGTACTTC; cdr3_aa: CASSGQYF
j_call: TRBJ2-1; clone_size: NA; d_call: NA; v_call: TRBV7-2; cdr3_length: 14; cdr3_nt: TGTGCCAGCAGTCTAGGAGGGTTAGGGCAGGAGCAGTTCTTC; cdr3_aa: CASSLGGLGQEQFF
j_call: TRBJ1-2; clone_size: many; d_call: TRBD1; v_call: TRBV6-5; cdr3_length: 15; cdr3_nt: TGTGCCAGCAGTTATCGAGGGACAGGGACCTATGGCTACACCTTC; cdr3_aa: CASSYRGTGTYGYTF
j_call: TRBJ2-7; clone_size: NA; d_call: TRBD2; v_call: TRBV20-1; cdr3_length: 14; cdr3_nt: TGCAGTGCCACAAGACTAGCGGCCACCTACGAGCAGTACTTC; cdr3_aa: CSATRLAATYEQYF
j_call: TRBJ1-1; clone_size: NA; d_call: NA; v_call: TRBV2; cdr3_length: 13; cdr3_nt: TGTGCCAGCAGTGATTCCCAGGGCGCTGAAGCTTTCTTT; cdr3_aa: CASSDSQGAEAFF
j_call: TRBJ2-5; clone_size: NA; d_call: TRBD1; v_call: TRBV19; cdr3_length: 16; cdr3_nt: TGTGCCAGTAGTATGGGGACAGGGGGCGTGTTGGAGACCCAGTACTTC; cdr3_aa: CASSMGTGGVLETQYF
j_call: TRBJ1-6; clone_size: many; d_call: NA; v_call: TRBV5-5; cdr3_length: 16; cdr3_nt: TGTGCCAGCAGTTCCGGGGGTAGCTCCTATAATTCACCCCTCCACTTT; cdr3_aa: CASSSGGSSYNSPLHF
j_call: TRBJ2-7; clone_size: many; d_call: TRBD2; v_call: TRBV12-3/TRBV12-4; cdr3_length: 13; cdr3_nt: TGTGCCAGCAGTGGGGGACTATCCTACGAGCAGTACTTC; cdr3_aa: CASSGGLSYEQYF
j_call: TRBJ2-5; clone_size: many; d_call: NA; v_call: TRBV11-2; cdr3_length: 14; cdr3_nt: TGTGCCAGCAGCTCCGACGTCGCCCGCAAGACCCAGTACTTC; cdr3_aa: CASSSDVARKTQYF
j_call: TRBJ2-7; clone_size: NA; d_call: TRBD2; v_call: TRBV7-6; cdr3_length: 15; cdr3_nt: TGTGCCAGCAGCCTTCGGGGGGGCAAGGACTACGAGCAGTACTTC; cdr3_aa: CASSLRGGKDYEQYF
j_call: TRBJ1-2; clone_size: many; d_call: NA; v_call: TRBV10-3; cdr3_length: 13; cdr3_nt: TGTGCCATCAAACGTGACCTCAACTATGGCTACACCTTC; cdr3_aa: CAIKRDLNYGYTF
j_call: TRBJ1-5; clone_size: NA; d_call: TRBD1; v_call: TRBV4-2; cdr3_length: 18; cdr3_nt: TGTGCCAGCAGCCAAACCGGGACAGGGGGCGATTTCGGTCAGCCCCAGCATTTT; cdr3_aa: CASSQTGTGGDFGQPQHF
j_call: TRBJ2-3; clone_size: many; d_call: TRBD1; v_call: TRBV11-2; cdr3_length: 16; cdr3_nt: TGTGCCAGCAGCTCGGTCAGGGGGCTGATGGCAGATACGCAGTATTTT; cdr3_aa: CASSSVRGLMADTQYF
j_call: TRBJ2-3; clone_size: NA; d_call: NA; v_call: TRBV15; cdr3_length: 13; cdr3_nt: TGTGCCACCAGCAGAGAGCTTGCAGATACGCAGTATTTT; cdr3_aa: CATSRELADTQYF
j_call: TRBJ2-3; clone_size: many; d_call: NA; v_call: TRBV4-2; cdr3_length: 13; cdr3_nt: TGTGCCAGCAGCCAGAACCGAGCAGATACGCAGTATTTT; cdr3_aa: CASSQNRADTQYF
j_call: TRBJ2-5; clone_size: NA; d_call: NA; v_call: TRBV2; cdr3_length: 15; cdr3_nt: TGTGCCAGCTCAAGGTCCCAGGGCGGAGGTGAGACCCAGTACTTC; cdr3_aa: CASSRSQGGGETQYF
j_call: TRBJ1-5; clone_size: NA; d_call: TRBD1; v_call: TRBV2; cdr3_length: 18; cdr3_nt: TGTGCCAGCAGTGAAGGGTACAGGGGGCTTTTAGGCAATCAGCCCCAGCATTTT; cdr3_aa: CASSEGYRGLLGNQPQHF
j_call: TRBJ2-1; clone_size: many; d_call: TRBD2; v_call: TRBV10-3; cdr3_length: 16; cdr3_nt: TGTGCCATCAGCCGACTAGCGGGAGTGGTGGTCGATGAGCAGTTCTTC; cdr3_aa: CAISRLAGVVVDEQFF
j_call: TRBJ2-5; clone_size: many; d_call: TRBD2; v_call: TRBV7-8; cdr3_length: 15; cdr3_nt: TGTGCCAGCACCCTAAATCGGGGGAGGGTTGAGACCCAGTACTTC; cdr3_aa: CASTLNRGRVETQYF
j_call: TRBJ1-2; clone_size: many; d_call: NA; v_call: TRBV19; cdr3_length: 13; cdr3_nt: TGTGCCAGTAGTCTACAGGGTTCGGGCGGCTACACCTTC; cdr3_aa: CASSLQGSGGYTF
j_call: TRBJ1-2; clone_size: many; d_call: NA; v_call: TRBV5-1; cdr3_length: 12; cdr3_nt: TGCGCCAGCAGCCCAGACTATTATGGCTACACCTTC; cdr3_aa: CASSPDYYGYTF
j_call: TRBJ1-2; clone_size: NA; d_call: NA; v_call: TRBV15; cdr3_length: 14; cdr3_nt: TGTGCCACCAGCAGCCCCGGCCTAAACTATGGCTACACCTTC; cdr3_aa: CATSSPGLNYGYTF
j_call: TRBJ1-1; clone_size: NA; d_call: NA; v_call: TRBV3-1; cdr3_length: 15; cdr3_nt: TGTGCCAGCAGCCATGTCGGGATGGTGAGGACTGAAGCTTTCTTT; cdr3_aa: CASSHVGMVRTEAFF
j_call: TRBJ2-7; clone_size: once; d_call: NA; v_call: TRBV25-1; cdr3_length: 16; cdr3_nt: TGTGCCAGCAGCGTTACAGCCTCAGGGGTAGGAACCGAGCAGTACTTC; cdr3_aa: CASSVTASGVGTEQYF
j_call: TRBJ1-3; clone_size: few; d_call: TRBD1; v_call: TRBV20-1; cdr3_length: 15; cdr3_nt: TGCAGTGCTGGATCGGGACAGCTTTCTGGAAACACCATATATTTT; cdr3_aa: CSAGSGQLSGNTIYF
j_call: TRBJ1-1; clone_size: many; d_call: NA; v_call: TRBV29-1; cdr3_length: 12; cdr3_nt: TGCAGCGGAAATTCCAGGGGCACTGAAGCTTTCTTT; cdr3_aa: CSGNSRGTEAFF
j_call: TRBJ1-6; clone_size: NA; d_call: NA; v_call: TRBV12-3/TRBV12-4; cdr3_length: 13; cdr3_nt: TGTGCCAGCAGTTTCTATCGGGATCCACCCCTCCACTTT; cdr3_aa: CASSFYRDPPLHF
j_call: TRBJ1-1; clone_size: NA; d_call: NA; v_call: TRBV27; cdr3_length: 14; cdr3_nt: TGTGCCAGCAGACTGACAGTAATGAACACTGAAGCTTTCTTT; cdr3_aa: CASRLTVMNTEAFF
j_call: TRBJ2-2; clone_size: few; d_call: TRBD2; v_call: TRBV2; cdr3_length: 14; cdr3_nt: TGTGCCAGCAGTAGGACTAGAAACACCGGGGAGCTGTTTTTT; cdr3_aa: CASSRTRNTGELFF